This is a list of T cell receptor beta chains from one sample in a study of T cells in Graves' hyperthyroidism and ophthalmopathy. Each CDR3 protein gets one entry after TCRdb re-called the multiplex PCR reads with MiXCR. This table holds 600,000 or so distinct CDR3 sequences, about 14% found once. Source material: blood. The origin of the receptors is a woman aged 18-35 years with Graves' ophthalmopathy. Both conserved end residues are part of each CDR3. A D gene is named only where the DNA matches it firmly. A clone size is listed for some rows: how often the clone was seen (once, few, many), or a class if it is expanded.

>14|-|-|TRBV4-2|TRBJ2-1
CASSQAVQEDEQFF
TGTGCCAGCAGCCAAGCCGTACAGGAGGATGAGCAGTTCTTC
>16|-|-|TRBV7-9|TRBJ2-4
CASSLPGTLIKNIQYF
TGTGCCAGCAGCTTACCTGGGACCCTGATTAAAAACATTCAGTACTTC
>15|-|-|TRBV3-1|TRBJ2-3
CASSQERGSTDTQYF
TGTGCCAGCAGCCAAGAACGCGGGAGCACAGATACGCAGTATTTT
>18|-|many|TRBV5-1|TRBJ2-6
CASSAGLLASSGANVLTF
TGCGCCAGCAGCGCCGGGCTCCTAGCCTCCTCTGGGGCCAACGTCCTGACTTTC
>12|-|many|TRBV10-3|TRBJ1-5
CAISHEGHAKHF
TGTGCCATCAGCCATGAGGGACACGCCAAGCATTTT
>14|-|few|TRBV5-1|TRBJ2-2
CASSLGDGNGELFF
TGCGCCAGCAGCTTGGGGGACGGGAACGGGGAGCTGTTTTTT
>15|-|few|TRBV6-1|TRBJ1-6
CASSELGQPHSPLHF
TGTGCCAGCAGTGAACTCGGACAGCCGCATTCACCCCTCCACTTT
>14|TRBD1|many|TRBV12-3/TRBV12-4|TRBJ2-1
CASRNIGGTGEQFF
TGTGCCAGCAGGAACATAGGGGGCACGGGTGAGCAGTTCTTC
>12|TRBD1|many|TRBV2|TRBJ2-5
CASIQGAETQYF
TGTGCCAGCATCCAGGGGGCTGAGACCCAGTACTTC
>12|-|few|TRBV5-1|TRBJ2-3
CASSLKRDTQYF
TGTGCCAGCAGCTTAAAGCGAGATACGCAGTATTTT
>14|TRBD1|few|TRBV6-1|TRBJ1-1
CASRSGGANTEAFF
TGTGCCAGCAGGTCAGGGGGGGCGAACACTGAAGCTTTCTTT
>15|TRBD2|-|TRBV6-2/TRBV6-3|TRBJ2-1
CASSTGDYLCNEQFF
TGTGCCAGCAGTACTGGGGACTACCTCTGCAATGAGCAGTTCTTC
>13|-|many|TRBV7-2|TRBJ1-5
CASSLQYNQPQHF
TGTGCCAGCAGCTTACAATACAATCAGCCCCAGCATTTT
>15|TRBD2|many|TRBV2|TRBJ2-3
CASFPGTSGRDTQYF
TGTGCCAGCTTCCCTGGGACTAGCGGGAGAGATACGCAGTATTTT
>14|-|many|TRBV20-1|TRBJ1-1
CSALIGGADTEAFF
TGCAGTGCTCTTATAGGTGGGGCCGACACTGAAGCTTTCTTT
>15|-|many|TRBV7-2|TRBJ2-7
CASSLAVAASYEQYF
TGTGCCAGCAGCTTAGCGGTAGCCGCCTCCTACGAGCAGTACTTC
>15|-|-|TRBV3-1|TRBJ2-2
CASSQGGASGGELFF
TGTGCCAGCAGCCAAGGGGGGGCATCGGGCGGGGAGCTGTTTTTT
>22|-|-|TRBV7-2|TRBJ1-2
CASSPGSAGALQYLGWGYGYTF
TGTGCCAGCAGCCCCGGCTCAGCTGGTGCGCTTCAATATCTCGGGTGGGGCTATGGCTACACCTTC
>14|-|few|TRBV5-4|TRBJ2-2
CASSLDRGTGELFF
TGTGCCAGCAGCTTGGACCGAGGCACCGGGGAGCTGTTTTTT
>16|TRBD2|many|TRBV6-2/TRBV6-3|TRBJ2-2
CASRPRTRSNTGELFF
TGTGCCAGCAGGCCTAGGACTAGATCGAACACCGGGGAGCTGTTTTTT
>15|TRBD2|many|TRBV24-1|TRBJ2-1
CATLGTSGKGDEQFF
TGTGCCACCCTGGGAACTAGCGGGAAAGGCGATGAGCAGTTCTTC
>16|TRBD1|-|TRBV9|TRBJ1-1
CASSVDGQGAYTEAFF
TGTGCCAGCAGCGTAGACGGACAGGGGGCGTATACTGAAGCTTTCTTT
>14|-|few|TRBV9|TRBJ1-1
CASSVEGGNTEAFF
TGTGCCAGCAGCGTGGAGGGTGGAAACACTGAAGCTTTCTTT
>14|TRBD1|many|TRBV3-1|TRBJ2-5
CASSQSTGAKTQYF
TGTGCCAGCAGCCAGTCGACAGGGGCGAAGACCCAGTACTTC
>16|-|few|TRBV7-2|TRBJ2-7
CASSSLPKGRSYEQYF
TGTGCCAGCAGCTCCTTACCGAAAGGCAGGTCCTACGAGCAGTACTTC
>19|TRBD1|few|TRBV6-1|TRBJ2-6
CASRSWGTGGRPGANVLTF
TGTGCCAGCAGATCCTGGGGGACAGGGGGCAGGCCTGGGGCCAACGTCCTGACTTTC
>18|TRBD2|few|TRBV7-2|TRBJ2-7
CASSFTTSGDGFSYEQYF
TGTGCCAGCAGCTTCACGACTAGCGGGGACGGCTTCTCCTACGAGCAGTACTTC